This record concerns one TCR beta chain sequence. Its antigen is undetermined. The germline V and J ends were trimmed by 8 bases and 0 bases, with 11 bases remaining between them. There are 14 residues in the CDR3. Germline V lookup: CDR1 LNHNV, CDR2 YYDKDF (reference sequence). In terms of origin and age, donors were healthy Caucasian individuals from Russia aged roughly 6 to 100. This specimen comes from a study of blood T cells in healthy people across ages. Overall study findings and caveats: Diversity was estimated from one million T cells, and these estimates were considered underestimates. Naive CD4+ cell counts and diversity both ran higher in long-lived than in aged donors. Older age coincided with a roughly linear decline in TCR beta diversity per million T cells.

A J-beta primer mix and a sample-barcoded 5' primer were used in a second PCR of about 7 to 12 cycles. One entry per CDR3 protein results from TCRdb running MiXCR on the 5' RACE reads. The table has about 750,000 distinct CDR3 sequences, roughly 50% seen once. Specimen: blood. The sequence was collected from a man at least 80 years old in good health. The chain links TRBV15 to TRBJ2-1; D is ambiguous. CDR3: CATPGLSSYNEQFF. CDR3 coding DNA: TGTGCCACCCCGGGTCTAAGCTCCTACAATGAGCAGTTCTTC.